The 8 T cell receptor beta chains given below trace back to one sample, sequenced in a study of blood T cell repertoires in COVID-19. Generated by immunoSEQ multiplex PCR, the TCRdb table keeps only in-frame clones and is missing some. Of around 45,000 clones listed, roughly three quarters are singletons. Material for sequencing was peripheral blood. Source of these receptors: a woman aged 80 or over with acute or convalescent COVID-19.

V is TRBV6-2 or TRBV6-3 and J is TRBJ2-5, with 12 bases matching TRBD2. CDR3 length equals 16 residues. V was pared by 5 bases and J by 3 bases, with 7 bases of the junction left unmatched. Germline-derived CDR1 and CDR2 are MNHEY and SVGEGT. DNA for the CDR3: TGTGCCAGCAGTCCCTGGACTAGCGGGGAGAAAGAGACCCAGTACTTC. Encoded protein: CASSPWTSGEKETQYF.

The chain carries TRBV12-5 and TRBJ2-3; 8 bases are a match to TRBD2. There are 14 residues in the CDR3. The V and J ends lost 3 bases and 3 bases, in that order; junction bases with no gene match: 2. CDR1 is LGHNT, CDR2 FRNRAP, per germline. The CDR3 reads CASGLAGVTDTQYF. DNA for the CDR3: TGTGCTAGTGGTTTAGCGGGAGTAACAGATACGCAGTATTTT.

Here the CDR3 reads CASSELGQGEKLFF. As DNA, the CDR3 is TGTGCCAGCAGTGAACTCGGACAGGGAGAAAAACTGTTTTTT. V is TRBV6-1 and J is TRBJ1-4; 8 positions agree with TRBD1. Germline-derived CDR1 and CDR2 are MNHNS and SASEGT. This CDR3 comprises 14 residues. The V gene end was trimmed by 2 bases and the J gene end by 8 bases; junction bases not matched to a gene: 4.

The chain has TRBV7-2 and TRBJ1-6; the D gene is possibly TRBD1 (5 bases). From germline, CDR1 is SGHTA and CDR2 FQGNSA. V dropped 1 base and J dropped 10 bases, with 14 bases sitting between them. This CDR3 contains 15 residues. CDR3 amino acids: CASSLGQGLGSPLHF. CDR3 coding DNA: TGTGCCAGCAGCTTAGGGCAGGGTCTAGGATCACCCCTCCACTTT.

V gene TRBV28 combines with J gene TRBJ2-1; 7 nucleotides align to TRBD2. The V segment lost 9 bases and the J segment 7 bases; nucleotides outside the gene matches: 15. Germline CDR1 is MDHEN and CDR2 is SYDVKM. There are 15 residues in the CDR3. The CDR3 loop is CASIWGGGPLNEQFF. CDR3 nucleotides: TGTGCCAGTATTTGGGGGGGAGGGCCATTGAATGAGCAGTTCTTC.

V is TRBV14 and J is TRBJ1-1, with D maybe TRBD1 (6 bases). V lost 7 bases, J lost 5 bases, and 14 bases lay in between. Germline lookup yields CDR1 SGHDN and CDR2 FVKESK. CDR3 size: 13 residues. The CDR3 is CASNERGLTEAFF. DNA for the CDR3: TGTGCCAGCAATGAGCGGGGGCTGACTGAAGCTTTCTTT. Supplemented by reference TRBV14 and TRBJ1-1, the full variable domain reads EAGVTQFPSHSVIEKGQTVTLRCDPISGHDNLYWYRRVMGKEIKFLLHFVKESKQDESGMPNNRFLAERTGGTYSTLKVQPAELEDSGVYFCASNERGLTEAFFGQGTRLTVV.

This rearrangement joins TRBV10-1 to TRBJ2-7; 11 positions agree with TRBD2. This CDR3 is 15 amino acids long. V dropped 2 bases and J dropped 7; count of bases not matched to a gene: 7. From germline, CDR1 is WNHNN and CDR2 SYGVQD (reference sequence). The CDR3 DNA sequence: TGCGCCAGCAGTGAGACTAGCGGGAGACGGGGGGAGCAGTACTTC. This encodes CASSETSGRRGEQYF.

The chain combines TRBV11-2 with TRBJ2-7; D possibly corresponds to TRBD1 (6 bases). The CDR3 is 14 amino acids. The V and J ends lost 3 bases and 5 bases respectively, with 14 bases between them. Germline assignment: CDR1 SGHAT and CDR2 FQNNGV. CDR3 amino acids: CASSLLWGLHEQYF. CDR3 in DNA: TGTGCCAGCAGCTTGTTGTGGGGGCTCCACGAGCAGTACTTC.